The 11 T cell receptor beta chains reported below all come from one sample, sequenced in a study of Ad26.COV2.S vaccination and SARS-CoV-2 variants. Treatment given: 15 to 20 received Ad26.COV2.S at low or high dose, single or two shots; 5 received placebo; per-sample allocation not given. Sampling took place 63 days after the first vaccine or placebo injection. The method was immunoSEQ multiplex PCR; TCRdb's version includes in-frame clones alone and lacks a portion of them. The sample records 300,000 to 400,000 clones, around 90% being singletons. This specimen consisted of peripheral blood, obtained in a trial of Ad26.COV2.S vaccine versus placebo. The origin of the receptors is a person between 18 and 65 years old who received the Ad26.COV2.S COVID-19 vaccine or a placebo.

The chain combines TRBV5-6 with TRBJ2-1, with 10 nucleotides matching TRBD1. This CDR3 is built from 14 residues. In germline, CDR1 is SGHDT, CDR2 YYEEEE. V lost 0 bases and J lost 7; bases outside the gene matches: 1. CDR3 sequence: CASSLGQGANEQFF. CDR3 DNA: TGTGCCAGCAGCTTGGGACAGGGGGCAAATGAGCAGTTCTTC. Full variable domain (rest looked up from reference TRBV5-6 and TRBJ2-1): DAGVTQSPTHLIKTRGQQVTLRCSPKSGHDTVSWYQQALGQGPQFIFQYYEEEERQRGNFPDRFSGHQFPNYSSELNVNALLLGDSALYLCASSLGQGANEQFFGPGTRLTVL.

The chain couples TRBV6-5 to TRBJ1-6; D is unresolved. Germline V gene lookup returns CDR1 MNHEY and CDR2 SVGAGI. There are 12 residues in the CDR3. V was cut by 11 bases and J by 3 bases, with 8 bases left in between. CDR3 sequence reads: CAGRDYNSPLHF. CDR3 nucleotides: TGTGCCGGAAGAGACTATAATTCACCCCTCCACTTT.

The V call is TRBV6-5, the J call TRBJ1-5; D gene unclear. Germline CDR1 reads MNHEY; CDR2 reads SVGAGI. The CDR3 covers 14 residues. The germline V and J ends were trimmed by 10 bases and 0 bases, with 13 bases remaining between them. CDR3 loop: CATKIRNSNQPQHF. CDR3 DNA sequence: TGTGCCACCAAGATCAGAAATAGCAATCAGCCCCAGCATTTT.

The chain links TRBV19 to TRBJ1-2; D unclear. The CDR3 spans 15 residues. Germline CDR1 and CDR2: LNHDA and SQIVND (reference sequence). With 3 bases removed from V and 3 bases from J, the gap between germline ends came to 14 bases. CDR3 sequence (DNA): TGTGCCAGTAGTATTTCGTCCGGGAACGACTATGGCTACACCTTC. It encodes CASSISSGNDYGYTF.

In its sample, this clone was seen once. The chain combines TRBV16 with TRBJ1-5; D possibly corresponds to TRBD1 (5 bases). With 3 bases removed from V and 1 base from J, the gap between germline ends came to 7 bases. The CDR3 consists of 14 residues. Germline CDR1 KGHSY, CDR2 FQNENV. The CDR3 spells CASSQGLSNQPQHF. In DNA, the CDR3 is TGTGCCAGCAGCCAGGGGCTAAGCAATCAGCCCCAGCATTTT.

The V gene is TRBV6-5, the J gene TRBJ1-5; D is unresolved. Trimming removed 8 bases from V and 3 bases from J, with 17 bases in between. Germline CDR1 reads MNHEY; CDR2 reads SVGAGI. CDR3 length: 15 residues. The DNA for the CDR3 is TGTGCCAGCCGGGTGCGAGGAGGGCACAATCAGCCCCAGCATTTT. It specifies CASRVRGGHNQPQHF.

CDR3 residues: CASSTLSEGQANEKLFF. The CDR3 DNA reads TGTGCCAGCAGTACTCTCTCGGAGGGACAGGCCAATGAAAAACTGTTTTTT. This chain links TRBV28 with TRBJ1-4; 8 positions agree with TRBD1. The CDR3 is 17 amino acids. V was clipped by 5 bases and J by 5 bases; unmatched bases: 13. Germline CDR1 MDHEN, CDR2 SYDVKM.

This clone was seen a handful of times. The rearrangement uses TRBV29-1 and TRBJ2-1, with TRBD2 as a possible D gene (5 bases). The CDR3 runs to 13 residues. With 4 bases removed from V and 5 bases from J, the gap between germline ends came to 12 bases. Germline V gene data show CDR1 as SQVTM and CDR2 as ANQGSEA. CDR3 protein: CSVAEDGDNEQFF. Here the CDR3 DNA reads TGCAGCGTTGCGGAGGACGGGGACAATGAGCAGTTCTTC.

The chain joins TRBV4-1 to TRBJ1-5; 9 nucleotides align to TRBD1. This CDR3 contains 15 residues. J gave up 6 bases and V 3 bases, and 6 bases lay outside the gene matches. Germline-derived CDR1 and CDR2 are MGHRA and YSYEKL. The CDR3 here is CASSHGQGLGQPQHF. The CDR3 DNA follows: TGCGCCAGCAGCCATGGACAGGGGTTAGGTCAGCCCCAGCATTTT.

The chain uses TRBV25-1 and TRBJ1-5; TRBD1 might be the D (5 bases). The CDR3 runs 14 residues. Trimming shortened V by 5 bases and J by 0 bases, and 8 bases separated the two germline ends. Looked up from germline, CDR1 is MGHDK and CDR2 is SYGVNS. The CDR3 here is CASSLGGSNQPQHF. In DNA, the CDR3 is TGTGCCAGCAGTCTGGGGGGTAGCAATCAGCCCCAGCATTTT.

This clone was counted a few times. The chain couples TRBV19 to TRBJ2-4; 8 bases line up with TRBD2. Germline values: CDR1 LNHDA, CDR2 SQIVND (reference sequence). The V and J ends lost 2 bases and 5 bases, in that order; junction bases with no gene match: 8. The CDR3 is made up of 16 amino acids. DNA of the CDR3: TGTGCCAGTAGTATAACAGTTTCGCGGGGGGAAAACATTCAGTACTTC. Protein sequence: CASSITVSRGENIQYF.